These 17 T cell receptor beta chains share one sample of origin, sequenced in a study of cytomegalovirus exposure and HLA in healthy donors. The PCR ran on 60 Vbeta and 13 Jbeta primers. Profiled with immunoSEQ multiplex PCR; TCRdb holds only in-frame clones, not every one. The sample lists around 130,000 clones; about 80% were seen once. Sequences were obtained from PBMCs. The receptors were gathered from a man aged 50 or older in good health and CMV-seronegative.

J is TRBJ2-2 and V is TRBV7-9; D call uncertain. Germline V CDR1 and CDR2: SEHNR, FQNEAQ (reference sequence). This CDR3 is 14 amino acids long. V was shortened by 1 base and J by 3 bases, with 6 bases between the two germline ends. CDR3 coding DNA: TGTGCCAGCAGCTTAGGACTTCACACCGGGGAGCTGTTTTTT. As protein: CASSLGLHTGELFF. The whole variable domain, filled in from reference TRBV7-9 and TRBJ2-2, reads DTGVSQNPRHKITKRGQNVTFRCDPISEHNRLYWYRQTLGQGPEFLTYFQNEAQLEKSRLLSDRFSAERPKGSFSTLEIQRTEQGDSAMYLCASSLGLHTGELFFGEGSRLTVL.

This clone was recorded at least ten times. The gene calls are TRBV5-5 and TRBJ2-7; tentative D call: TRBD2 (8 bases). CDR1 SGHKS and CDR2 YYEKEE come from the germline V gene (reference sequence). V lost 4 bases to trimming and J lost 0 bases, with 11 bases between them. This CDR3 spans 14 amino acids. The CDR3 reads CASSREGASYEQYF. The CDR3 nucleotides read TGTGCCAGCAGCCGGGAGGGGGCCTCCTACGAGCAGTACTTC.

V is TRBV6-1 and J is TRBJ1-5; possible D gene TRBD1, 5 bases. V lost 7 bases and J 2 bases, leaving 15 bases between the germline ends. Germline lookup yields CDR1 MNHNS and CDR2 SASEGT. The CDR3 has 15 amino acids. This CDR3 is CASTPGGDGNQPQHF. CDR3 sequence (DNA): TGTGCCAGCACCCCAGGAGGGGACGGCAATCAGCCCCAGCATTTT.

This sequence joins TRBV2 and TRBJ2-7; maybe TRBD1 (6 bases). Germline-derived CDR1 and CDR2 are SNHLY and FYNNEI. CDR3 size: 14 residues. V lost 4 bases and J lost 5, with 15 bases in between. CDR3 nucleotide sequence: TGTGCCAGCAGTGCCCGAACAGGGTTCGACGAGCAGTACTTC. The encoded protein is CASSARTGFDEQYF.

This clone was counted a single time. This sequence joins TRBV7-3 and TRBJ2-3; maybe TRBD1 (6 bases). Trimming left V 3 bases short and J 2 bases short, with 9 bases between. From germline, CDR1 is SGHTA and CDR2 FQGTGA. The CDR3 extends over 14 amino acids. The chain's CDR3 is CASSFDRNTDTQYF. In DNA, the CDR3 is TGTGCCAGCAGCTTCGACAGGAACACAGATACGCAGTATTTT. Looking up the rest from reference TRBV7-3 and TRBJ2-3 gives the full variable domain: GAGVSQTPSNKVTEKGKYVELRCDPISGHTALYWYRQSLGQGPEFLIYFQGTGAADDSGLPNDRFFAVRPEGSVSTLKIQRTERGDSAVYLCASSFDRNTDTQYFGPGTRLTVL.

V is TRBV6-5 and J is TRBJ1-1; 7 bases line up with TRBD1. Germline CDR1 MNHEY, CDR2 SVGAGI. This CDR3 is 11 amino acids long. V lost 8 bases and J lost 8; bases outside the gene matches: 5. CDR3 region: CASRRDSEAFF. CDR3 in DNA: TGTGCCAGCCGCAGGGACAGCGAAGCTTTCTTT.

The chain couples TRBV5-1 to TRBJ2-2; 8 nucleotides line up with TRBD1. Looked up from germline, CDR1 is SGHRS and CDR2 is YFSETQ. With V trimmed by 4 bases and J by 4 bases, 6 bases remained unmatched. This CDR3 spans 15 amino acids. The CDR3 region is CASSAQTGGTGELFF. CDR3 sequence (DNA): TGCGCCAGCAGCGCTCAAACAGGGGGCACCGGGGAGCTGTTTTTT.

CDR3 DNA sequence: TGCGCCAGCAGTGAGTCGACTCTCGGTGGAAATTCACCCCTCCACTTT. Its protein product is CASSESTLGGNSPLHF. The rearrangement links TRBV10-2 to TRBJ1-6; D not certain. Germline loops: CDR1 WSHSY, CDR2 SAAADI. The CDR3 runs 16 residues. Between the trimmed V and J ends, which lost 0 bases and 7 bases, there was a span of 13 bases.

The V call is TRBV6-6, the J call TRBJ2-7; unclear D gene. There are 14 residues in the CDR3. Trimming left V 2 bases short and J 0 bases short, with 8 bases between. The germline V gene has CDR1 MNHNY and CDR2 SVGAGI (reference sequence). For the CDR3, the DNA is TGTGCCAGCAGTTACGCACGGAGCTCCTACGAGCAGTACTTC. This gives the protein CASSYARSSYEQYF.

The CDR3 is CASSFYGESGYTF. DNA of the CDR3: TGTGCCAGCAGCTTTTACGGGGAGAGTGGCTACACCTTC. The chain combines TRBV7-2 with TRBJ1-2; no reliable D call. V lost 3 bases and J 7 bases, leaving 12 bases between the germline ends. Germline V gene data show CDR1 as SGHTA and CDR2 as FQGNSA. This CDR3 is built from 13 residues.

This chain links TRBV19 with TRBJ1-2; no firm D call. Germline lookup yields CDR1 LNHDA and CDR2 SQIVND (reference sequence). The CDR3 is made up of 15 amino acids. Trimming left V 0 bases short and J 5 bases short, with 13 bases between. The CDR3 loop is CASSIDHSLRYGYTF. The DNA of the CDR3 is TGTGCCAGTAGTATAGACCACAGCCTCCGGTATGGCTACACCTTC.

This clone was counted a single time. DNA for the CDR3: TGTGCCTTACAAAAGGGGGCGTCGGACCCCAGGTCACCCCTCCACTTT. Translating gives CALQKGASDPRSPLHF. The rearrangement joins TRBV30 to TRBJ1-6, with 7 nucleotides matching TRBD1. V was pared by 7 bases and J by 10 bases, with 19 bases of the junction left unmatched. Germline-derived CDR1 and CDR2 are GTSNPN and SVGIG (reference sequence). The CDR3 has 16 residues.

Here the CDR3 reads CSVGGGRADTQYF. The CDR3 DNA reads TGCAGCGTTGGGGGCGGGAGGGCAGATACGCAGTATTTT. V usage is TRBV29-1 and J usage is TRBJ2-3; TRBD2 aligns across 9 bases. This CDR3 contains 13 residues. The germline V gene encodes CDR1 SQVTM and CDR2 ANQGSEA. Trimming took 4 bases from V and 4 from J; bases not matched to a gene: 3.

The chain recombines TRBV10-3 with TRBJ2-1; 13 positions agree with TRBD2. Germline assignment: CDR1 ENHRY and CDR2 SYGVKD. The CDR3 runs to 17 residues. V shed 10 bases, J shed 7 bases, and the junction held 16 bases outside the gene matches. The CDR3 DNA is TGTGCCACCGCGACACTAGCGGGAGGGCCCTCGGAAAATGAGCAGTTCTTC. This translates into CATATLAGGPSENEQFF.

CDR3 in DNA: TGTGCCAGCAGCTCGAGGGGGGATACGCAGTATTTT. Amino acid sequence: CASSSRGDTQYF. This chain joins TRBV7-9 and TRBJ2-3, with TRBD1 as a possible D gene (6 bases). Germline CDR1 reads SEHNR; CDR2 reads FQNEAQ (reference sequence). Trimming stripped 4 bases from V and 6 bases from J, with 8 bases between. This CDR3 region has 12 residues.

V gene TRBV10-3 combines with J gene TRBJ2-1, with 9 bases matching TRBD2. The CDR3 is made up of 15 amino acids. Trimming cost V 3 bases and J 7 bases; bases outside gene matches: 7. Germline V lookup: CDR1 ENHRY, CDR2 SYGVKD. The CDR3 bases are TGTGCCATCAGTGATTTTAGCGGGAGTGGGAATGAGCAGTTCTTC. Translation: CAISDFSGSGNEQFF.

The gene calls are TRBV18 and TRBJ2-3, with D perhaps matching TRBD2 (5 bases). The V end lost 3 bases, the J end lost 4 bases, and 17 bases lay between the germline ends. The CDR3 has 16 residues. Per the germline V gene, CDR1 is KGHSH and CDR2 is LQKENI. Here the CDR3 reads CASSPRLAGPSDTQYF. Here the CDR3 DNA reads TGTGCCAGCTCACCGAGGCTAGCCGGCCCCTCAGATACGCAGTATTTT.